This TCR beta chain was sequenced for a study of Ad26.COV2.S vaccination and SARS-CoV-2 variants. Study summary: The authors gave Ad26.COV2.S intramuscularly, either once or twice 56 days apart. General observations from the study: Total responses of T cells may have been underestimated by the analyses of TCR breadth and depth. Substantial breadth in spike-specific CD8+ and CD4+ T cell responses was reportedly seen after vaccination.

Germline values: CDR1 LNHDA, CDR2 SQIVND (reference sequence). The CDR3 has 14 amino acids. V shed 5 bases, J shed 2 bases, and the junction held 6 bases outside the gene matches. The data were produced by immunoSEQ multiplex PCR, yet TCRdb's version contains in-frame clones alone and is incomplete. The sample contains about 680,000 clones, 80% to 90% of which appear only once. Sample treatment: around 19 received Ad26.COV2.S at low or high dose, single or two shots; several received placebo; per-sample allocation not given. Specimens were obtained on day 63 following the first vaccine or placebo injection. On this clone: The target antigen is unknown.

This chain joins TRBV19 and TRBJ2-7, with 7 positions matching TRBD1. This receptor was taken from a person aged 18-60 years who received the Ad26.COV2.S COVID-19 vaccine or a placebo. Sequences were derived from peripheral blood, sampled in a trial of Ad26.COV2.S vaccine versus placebo. The CDR3: CASSPPGTAYEQYF. Written as DNA, the CDR3 is TGTGCCAGTAGTCCCCCCGGGACAGCCTACGAGCAGTACTTC.